The rows below give T cell receptor beta chains drawn from one sample of a study of T cells after yellow fever vaccination. MiXCR, run by TCRdb on the 5' RACE reads, gives a single entry per CDR3 protein. The sample includes over 120,000 distinct CDR3 sequences, 6.6% of them seen just once. The source material was CD4+ T cells sorted from PBMCs, sampled 10 days after the yellow fever booster vaccination. These receptors were obtained from a man between 25 and 39 years old who received the YFV17D yellow fever vaccine. CDR3s include the opening cysteine and the closing phenylalanine or tryptophan. The order of the fields is CDR3 length, clone size, V gene, D gene, J gene, CDR3 protein, CDR3 DNA. D genes are given only for firm matches. Size is stated for part of the rows, as once, few or many counts, or as a class when the clone is expanded.

15	many	TRBV10-3	TRBD2	TRBJ2-7	CAISDLAGVTGEQYF	TGTGCCATCAGTGACCTAGCGGGAGTTACAGGGGAGCAGTACTTC
15	many	TRBV28	-	TRBJ2-2	CASSLGRFNTGELFF	TGTGCCAGCAGTTTAGGCAGATTCAACACCGGGGAGCTGTTTTTT
16	many	TRBV12-3/TRBV12-4	-	TRBJ2-7	CASSKYNGGATYEQYF	TGTGCCAGCTCTAAGTATAACGGCGGGGCAACCTACGAGCAGTACTTC
18	many	TRBV18	TRBD2	TRBJ2-3	CASSPMGIAGTSTDTQYF	TGTGCCAGCTCACCTATGGGAATAGCGGGGACTAGCACAGATACGCAGTATTTT
14	-	TRBV7-2	TRBD2	TRBJ2-7	CASSLGLAEYEQYF	TGTGCCAGCAGCCTGGGACTAGCTGAATACGAGCAGTACTTC
16	many	TRBV6-4	-	TRBJ2-3	CASRPEGELITDTQYF	TGTGCCAGCAGACCCGAGGGGGAACTCATTACAGATACGCAGTATTTT
13	many	TRBV10-3	-	TRBJ1-1	CATTGPGNTEAFF	TGTGCCACCACAGGGCCGGGGAACACTGAAGCTTTCTTT
15	many	TRBV7-9	-	TRBJ2-7	CASSPRGGVPYEQYF	TGTGCCAGCAGCCCCCGGGGAGGCGTCCCCTACGAGCAGTACTTC
13	many	TRBV5-1	TRBD2	TRBJ2-5	CASSPGLAETQYF	TGCGCCAGCAGCCCCGGACTAGCTGAGACCCAGTACTTC
15	many	TRBV19	TRBD1	TRBJ1-1	CASSILDRPGHEAFF	TGTGCCAGTAGTATCTTGGACAGGCCGGGTCATGAAGCTTTCTTT
15	few	TRBV20-1	-	TRBJ2-5	CSARDLSASLETQYF	TGCAGTGCTAGAGATTTGTCGGCCTCCCTGGAGACCCAGTACTTC
15	many	TRBV18	-	TRBJ2-3	CASSLTAGTGDTQYF	TGTGCCAGCTCACTAACCGCGGGAACCGGGGATACGCAGTATTTT
14	-	TRBV6-5	TRBD2	TRBJ2-7	CASSPQAGGYEQYF	TGTGCCAGCAGCCCGCAAGCGGGAGGGTACGAGCAGTACTTC
13	-	TRBV19	-	TRBJ2-7	CASHSGNYNEQYF	TGTGCATCTCACTCCGGGAACTACAACGAGCAGTACTTC
14	many	TRBV5-1	TRBD1	TRBJ1-2	CASSGTGGDYGYTF	TGCGCCAGCAGCGGGACAGGGGGCGATTATGGCTACACCTTC
15	few	TRBV21-1	-	TRBJ2-1	CASSKEDRGYNEQFF	TGTGCCAGCAGCAAAGAAGACAGGGGTTACAATGAGCAGTTCTTC
15	many	TRBV20-1	TRBD1	TRBJ2-4	CSARRQGATKNIQYF	TGCAGTGCCCGACGACAGGGGGCGACCAAAAACATTCAGTACTTC
17	-	TRBV5-1	-	TRBJ1-4	CASSLGDSLTVGEKLFF	TGCGCCAGCAGCTTGGGGGACTCGCTGACCGTGGGTGAAAAACTGTTTTTT
12	many	TRBV20-1	-	TRBJ2-7	CSATKGKSEQYF	TGCAGTGCTACTAAGGGGAAATCGGAGCAGTACTTC
15	many	TRBV20-1	-	TRBJ2-2	CSARSMTANTGELFF	TGCAGTGCTAGATCAATGACAGCGAACACCGGGGAGCTGTTTTTT
17	many	TRBV6-5	TRBD2	TRBJ2-4	CASSYSPSGRAQNIQYF	TGTGCCAGCAGTTACTCGCCTAGCGGGAGGGCCCAGAACATTCAGTACTTC
19	many	TRBV7-3	TRBD1	TRBJ2-3	CASSPRGTGMLEGTDTQYF	TGTGCCAGCAGCCCAAGGGGGACAGGGATGCTCGAGGGCACAGATACGCAGTATTTT
13	many	TRBV6-6	TRBD1	TRBJ2-5	CASSYRQGETQYF	TGTGCCAGCAGTTACCGACAGGGAGAGACCCAGTACTTC
16	-	TRBV18	-	TRBJ2-1	CASSPPGLASYNEQFF	TGTGCCAGCTCACCACCGGGCCTAGCGTCCTACAATGAGCAGTTCTTC
12	many	TRBV6-2/TRBV6-3	-	TRBJ1-6	CASSEGGITLHF	TGTGCCAGCAGCGAGGGGGGAATCACCCTCCACTTT
16	many	TRBV24-1	TRBD1	TRBJ2-1	CATSDPGTGIVSEQFF	TGTGCCACCAGTGACCCAGGGACAGGGATTGTATCTGAGCAGTTCTTC
15	few	TRBV12-3/TRBV12-4	TRBD1	TRBJ1-5	CASRPGQGAGEPQHF	TGTGCCAGCAGACCGGGACAGGGGGCGGGGGAGCCCCAGCATTTT